The rows below give T cell receptor beta chains drawn from one sample of a study of T cell repertoires in cytomegalovirus infection. A single record per CDR3 protein comes from TCRdb applying MiXCR to the reads. The data contain just over 150,000 distinct CDR3 sequences, around a quarter of them singletons. Specimen: PBMCs. The receptors come from a human donor in good health (CMV status not recorded). Some clones in this sample may be carry-over from other donors' samples. Both conserved end residues are part of each CDR3. The D gene is left open where the match is weak. Size tells how often a clone was seen (once, few, many) or the class of an expanded clone, and some rows leave it out.

V,J,D,size,DNA,CDR3
TRBV3-1,TRBJ2-3,TRBD2,.,TGTGCCAGCAGCCGGACTAGCGGACAAGCGCAGTATTTT,CASSRTSGQAQYF
TRBV12-3/TRBV12-4,TRBJ2-2,.,few,TGTGCCAGCAGTGTCATTGCCGCCGGGGAGCTGTTTTTT,CASSVIAAGELFF
TRBV12-3/TRBV12-4,TRBJ2-5,.,few,TGTGCCAGTGTGGGGCTAGCTGGGGAGACCCAGTACTTC,CASVGLAGETQYF
TRBV20-1,TRBJ2-1,TRBD2,many,TGCAGTGCTGGGACTAGCGGGAGAGATGAGCAGTTCTTC,CSAGTSGRDEQFF
TRBV6-1,TRBJ2-3,.,once,TGTGCCAGCAGAGAGGAGGGGGATTGGGATACGCAGTATTTT,CASREEGDWDTQYF
TRBV7-9,TRBJ2-7,TRBD1,.,TGTGCCAGCAGCTTTTGGGACAGGGCCTACGAGCAGTACTTC,CASSFWDRAYEQYF
TRBV28,TRBJ2-2,.,.,TGTGCCAGCAGTGAGGAGGGGGCCCCGAACACCGGGGAGCTGTTTTTT,CASSEEGAPNTGELFF
TRBV5-1,TRBJ1-5,.,.,TGCGCCAGCAGCTTGGGTTCGGGCGGGACAAGCAATCAGCCCCAGCATTTT,CASSLGSGGTSNQPQHF
TRBV28,TRBJ1-5,.,.,TGTACCAGCAGTTTATCCGACAGGCTGAATCAGCCCCAGCATTTT,CTSSLSDRLNQPQHF
TRBV12-3/TRBV12-4,TRBJ1-1,.,.,TGTGCCAGCAGCCACCACTCGGCTGAAGCTTTCTTT,CASSHHSAEAFF
TRBV4-3,TRBJ1-2,.,.,TGCGCCAGCAGCCAAGTGGAGCGGCGAGGTGGCTACACCTTC,CASSQVERRGGYTF
TRBV7-9,TRBJ2-1,TRBD1,.,TGTGCCAGCCTCCAAACAGGGGGCCGTGAGCAGTTCTTC,CASLQTGGREQFF